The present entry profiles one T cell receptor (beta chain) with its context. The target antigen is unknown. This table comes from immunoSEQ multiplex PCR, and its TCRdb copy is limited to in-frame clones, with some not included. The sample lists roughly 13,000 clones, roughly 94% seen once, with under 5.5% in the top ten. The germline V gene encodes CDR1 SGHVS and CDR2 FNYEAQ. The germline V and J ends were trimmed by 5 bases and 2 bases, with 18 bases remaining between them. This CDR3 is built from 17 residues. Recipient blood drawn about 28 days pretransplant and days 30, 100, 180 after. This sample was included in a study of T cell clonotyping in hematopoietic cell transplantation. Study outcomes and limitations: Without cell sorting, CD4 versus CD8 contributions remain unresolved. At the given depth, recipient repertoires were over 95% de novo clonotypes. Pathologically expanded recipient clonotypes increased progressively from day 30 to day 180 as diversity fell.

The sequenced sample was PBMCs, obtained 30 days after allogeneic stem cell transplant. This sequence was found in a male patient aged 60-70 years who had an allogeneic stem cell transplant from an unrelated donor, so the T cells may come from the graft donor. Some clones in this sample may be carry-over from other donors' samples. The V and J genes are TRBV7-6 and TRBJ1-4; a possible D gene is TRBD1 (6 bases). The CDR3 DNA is TGTGCCAGCAGCCGAGGGGGGCGGACAGAGACTAATGAAAAACTGTTTTTT. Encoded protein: CASSRGGRTETNEKLFF. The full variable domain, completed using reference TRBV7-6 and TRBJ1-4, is GAGVSQSPRYKVTKRGQDVALRCDPISGHVSLYWYRQALGQGPEFLTYFNYEAQQDKSGLPNDRFSAERPEGSISTLTIQRTEQRDSAMYRCASSRGGRTETNEKLFFGSGTQLSVL.